This T cell receptor (beta chain) was captured in a study of blood T cell repertoires in COVID-19. The CDR3 covers 15 residues. V lost 5 bases to trimming and J lost 4 bases; unmatched junction nucleotides: 4. Germline CDR1 reads KGHSH; CDR2 reads LQKENI. Authors' processing steps: Amplification of reference gene primers was used by the study to estimate nucleated cell counts. Some clones are missing from TCRdb's copy, which holds only in-frame ones; the method was immunoSEQ multiplex PCR. D and trimming were read from the DNA, whereas the V and J calls and clone size are those reported in that table. The data contain roughly 180,000 clones, about 85% of them singletons.

This receptor was obtained from a man between 65 and 85 years old with active or convalescent COVID-19. Source material: peripheral blood. This rearrangement joins TRBV18 to TRBJ2-3; 12 bases agree with TRBD1. DNA of the CDR3: TGTGCCAGCTCAGCCGGGACAGGGGGCGCAGATACGCAGTATTTT. It codes for CASSAGTGGADTQYF.